This T cell receptor beta chain was retrieved from a study of neoadjuvant nivolumab and ipilimumab in lung cancer. Whole-study results and caveats: Only two of four nivolumab-treated tumors gained richness and clonality by surgery. Pathologic regression was not significantly tied to TCR clonality. Resected-tumor TCR richness correlated positively with pretherapy blood richness.

The CDR3 sequence is 16 residues long. The germline V gene has CDR1 LGHNA and CDR2 YNFKEQ. The ends were cut back, 0 bases at V and 7 bases at J, with 19 bases in the middle. Comments on this clone: Its antigen is as yet unknown.

Method: immunoSEQ multiplex PCR; TCRdb's copy keeps in-frame clones and lacks some. In the table there are 25,000 to 30,000 clones, about 76% of which are singletons. The specimen was tumor tissue, collected after neoadjuvant nivolumab, alone or with ipilimumab, at or shortly before surgery. The clonotype was recovered from an adult with non-small cell lung cancer. The chain employs TRBV4-2 and TRBJ2-7; possibly TRBD2 for D (5 bases). The CDR3 is CASSQDISAEWREQYF. The CDR3 DNA sequence: TGTGCCAGCAGCCAAGATATTTCGGCCGAGTGGAGGGAGCAGTACTTC.